These T cell receptor beta chains were read from a single sample in a study of T cell responses to AZD1222 COVID-19 vaccine. Sequencing used immunoSEQ multiplex PCR; TCRdb keeps in-frame clones, though not all of them. The sample has about 140,000 clones, about nine tenths seen once. Sequences were derived from peripheral blood, sampled 28 days after the second AZD1222 dose. The receptors were gathered from an adult who received the AZD1222 COVID-19 vaccine. Each CDR3 is given with its conserved first and last residue. The D gene is left open where the match is weak. Size values are once, few and many counts, or a class for expanded clones, and some rows have none.

CDR3 protein | D gene | clone size | V gene
CASSLTGGFNEKLFF | NA | NA | TRBV7-2
CASSPGGNQPQHF | NA | NA | TRBV19
CASSPTPGGEIKTQYF | TRBD1 | once | TRBV18
CASSQGDRMEKLFF | TRBD1 | NA | TRBV4-3
CAVHIGGHTEAFF | TRBD1 | few | TRBV28
CASSSRDESSNEKLFF | NA | NA | TRBV5-1
CASSREGSSYSPLHF | NA | NA | TRBV28
CASSWGQLSTGELFF | TRBD1 | NA | TRBV5-1
CASSVATADTQYF | NA | NA | TRBV9
CATSRANRGLSSYEQYF | NA | NA | TRBV15
CASSAQGSPLHF | NA | NA | TRBV9
CASSPVAGEQFF | NA | once | TRBV14
CASSLDRGRQFF | TRBD1 | NA | TRBV5-8
CASSRATGNSPLHF | NA | NA | TRBV3-1/TRBV3-2
CASSPDPSRGLEQYF | NA | NA | TRBV5-1
CASSEDGAAFNYGYTF | NA | NA | TRBV2
CASSFTWTGGNQPQHF | TRBD1 | once | TRBV28
CASRRTGYNGYTF | TRBD1 | NA | TRBV7-2
CASSLGTSGRRPGRETQYF | TRBD2 | NA | TRBV7-2
CASSYPTGQETQYF | NA | NA | TRBV6-5
CATAKTGGNSPLHF | NA | NA | TRBV5-8
CASSLVGTGFNSPLHF | TRBD1 | once | TRBV5-5
CASSLLGQPQHF | NA | NA | TRBV7-9
CASSLTGDGGYTF | TRBD1 | NA | TRBV7-2
CASSLQGSSPLHF | NA | NA | TRBV27
CASSLEVSGNTIYF | NA | NA | TRBV5-4
CASSLTLAGVTNTGELFF | NA | few | TRBV7-3
CASTRQQGYGYTF | NA | NA | TRBV6-5
CASSLGLWDTEAFF | NA | NA | TRBV7-8